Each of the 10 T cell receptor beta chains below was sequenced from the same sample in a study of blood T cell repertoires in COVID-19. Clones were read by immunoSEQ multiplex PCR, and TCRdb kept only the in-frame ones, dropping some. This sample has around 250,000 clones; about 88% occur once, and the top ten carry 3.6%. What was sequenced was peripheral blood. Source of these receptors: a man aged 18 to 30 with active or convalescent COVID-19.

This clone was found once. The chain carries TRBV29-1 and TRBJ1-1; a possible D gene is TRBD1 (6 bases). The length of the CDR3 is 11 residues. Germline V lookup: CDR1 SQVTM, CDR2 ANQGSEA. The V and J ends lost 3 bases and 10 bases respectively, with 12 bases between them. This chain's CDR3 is CSVDNGGAAFF. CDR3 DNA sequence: TGCAGCGTTGATAACGGGGGGGCAGCTTTCTTT.

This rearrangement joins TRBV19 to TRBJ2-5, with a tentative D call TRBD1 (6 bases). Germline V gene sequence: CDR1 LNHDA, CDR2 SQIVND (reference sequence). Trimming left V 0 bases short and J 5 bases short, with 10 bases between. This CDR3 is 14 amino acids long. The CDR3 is CASSIDYRVETQYF. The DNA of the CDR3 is TGTGCCAGTAGTATAGATTACAGGGTCGAGACCCAGTACTTC.

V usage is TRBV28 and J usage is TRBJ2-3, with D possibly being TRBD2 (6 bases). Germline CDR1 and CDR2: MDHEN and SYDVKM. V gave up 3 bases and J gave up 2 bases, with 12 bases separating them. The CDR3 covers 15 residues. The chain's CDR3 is CASSLAGRVTDTQYF. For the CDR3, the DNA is TGTGCCAGCAGTTTGGCGGGAAGGGTCACAGATACGCAGTATTTT.

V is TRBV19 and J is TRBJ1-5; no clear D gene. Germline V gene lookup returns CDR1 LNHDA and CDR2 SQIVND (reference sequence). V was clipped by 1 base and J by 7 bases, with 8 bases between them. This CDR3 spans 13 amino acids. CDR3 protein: CASSIGFRQPQHF. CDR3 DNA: TGTGCCAGTAGTATAGGCTTCCGGCAGCCCCAGCATTTT.

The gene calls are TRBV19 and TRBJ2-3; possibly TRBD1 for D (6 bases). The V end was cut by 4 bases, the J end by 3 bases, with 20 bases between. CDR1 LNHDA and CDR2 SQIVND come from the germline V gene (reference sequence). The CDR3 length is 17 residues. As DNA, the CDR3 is TGTGCCAGTAGTACGAGTAGAGGACAGAGGGTAACAGATACGCAGTATTTT. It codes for CASSTSRGQRVTDTQYF.

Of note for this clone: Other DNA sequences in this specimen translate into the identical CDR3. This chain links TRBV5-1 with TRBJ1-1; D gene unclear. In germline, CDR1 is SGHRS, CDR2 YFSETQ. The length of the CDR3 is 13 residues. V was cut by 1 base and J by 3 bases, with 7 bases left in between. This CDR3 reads CASSLSVDTEAFF. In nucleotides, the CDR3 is TGCGCCAGCAGCTTGTCCGTCGACACTGAAGCTTTCTTT.

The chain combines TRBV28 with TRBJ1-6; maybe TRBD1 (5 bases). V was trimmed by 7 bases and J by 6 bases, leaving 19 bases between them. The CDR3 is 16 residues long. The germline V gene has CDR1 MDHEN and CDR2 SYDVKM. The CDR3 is CASTGMGGTSNSPLHF. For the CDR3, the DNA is TGTGCCAGCACCGGAATGGGGGGAACTAGTAATTCACCCCTCCACTTT. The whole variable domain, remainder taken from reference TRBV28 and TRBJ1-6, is DVKVTQSSRYLVKRTGEKVFLECVQDMDHENMFWYRQDPGLGLRLIYFSYDVKMKEKGDIPEGYSVSREKKERFSLILESASTNQTSMYLCASTGMGGTSNSPLHFGNGTRLTVT.

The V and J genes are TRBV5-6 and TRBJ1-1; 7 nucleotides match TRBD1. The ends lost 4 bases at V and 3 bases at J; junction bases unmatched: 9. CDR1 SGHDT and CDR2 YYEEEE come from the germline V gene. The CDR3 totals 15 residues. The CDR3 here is CASSLRTGAYTEAFF. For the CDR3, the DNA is TGTGCCAGCAGCCTACGGACAGGAGCCTACACTGAAGCTTTCTTT.

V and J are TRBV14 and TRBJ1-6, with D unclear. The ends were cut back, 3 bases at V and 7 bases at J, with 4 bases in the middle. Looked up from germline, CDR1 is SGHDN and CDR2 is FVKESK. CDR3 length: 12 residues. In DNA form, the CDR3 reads TGTGCCAGCAGCCACCCAAATTCACCCCTCCACTTT. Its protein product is CASSHPNSPLHF.

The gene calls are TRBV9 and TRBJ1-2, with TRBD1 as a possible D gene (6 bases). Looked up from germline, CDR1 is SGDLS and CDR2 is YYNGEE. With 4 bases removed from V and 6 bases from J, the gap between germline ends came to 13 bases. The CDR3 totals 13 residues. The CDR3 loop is CASSMGHLNGYTF. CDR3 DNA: TGTGCCAGCAGCATGGGACACCTTAATGGCTACACCTTC. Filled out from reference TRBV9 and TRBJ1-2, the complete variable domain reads DSGVTQTPKHLITATGQRVTLRCSPRSGDLSVYWYQQSLDQGLQFLIQYYNGEERAKGNILERFSAQQFPDLHSELNLSSLELGDSALYFCASSMGHLNGYTFGSGTRLTVV.